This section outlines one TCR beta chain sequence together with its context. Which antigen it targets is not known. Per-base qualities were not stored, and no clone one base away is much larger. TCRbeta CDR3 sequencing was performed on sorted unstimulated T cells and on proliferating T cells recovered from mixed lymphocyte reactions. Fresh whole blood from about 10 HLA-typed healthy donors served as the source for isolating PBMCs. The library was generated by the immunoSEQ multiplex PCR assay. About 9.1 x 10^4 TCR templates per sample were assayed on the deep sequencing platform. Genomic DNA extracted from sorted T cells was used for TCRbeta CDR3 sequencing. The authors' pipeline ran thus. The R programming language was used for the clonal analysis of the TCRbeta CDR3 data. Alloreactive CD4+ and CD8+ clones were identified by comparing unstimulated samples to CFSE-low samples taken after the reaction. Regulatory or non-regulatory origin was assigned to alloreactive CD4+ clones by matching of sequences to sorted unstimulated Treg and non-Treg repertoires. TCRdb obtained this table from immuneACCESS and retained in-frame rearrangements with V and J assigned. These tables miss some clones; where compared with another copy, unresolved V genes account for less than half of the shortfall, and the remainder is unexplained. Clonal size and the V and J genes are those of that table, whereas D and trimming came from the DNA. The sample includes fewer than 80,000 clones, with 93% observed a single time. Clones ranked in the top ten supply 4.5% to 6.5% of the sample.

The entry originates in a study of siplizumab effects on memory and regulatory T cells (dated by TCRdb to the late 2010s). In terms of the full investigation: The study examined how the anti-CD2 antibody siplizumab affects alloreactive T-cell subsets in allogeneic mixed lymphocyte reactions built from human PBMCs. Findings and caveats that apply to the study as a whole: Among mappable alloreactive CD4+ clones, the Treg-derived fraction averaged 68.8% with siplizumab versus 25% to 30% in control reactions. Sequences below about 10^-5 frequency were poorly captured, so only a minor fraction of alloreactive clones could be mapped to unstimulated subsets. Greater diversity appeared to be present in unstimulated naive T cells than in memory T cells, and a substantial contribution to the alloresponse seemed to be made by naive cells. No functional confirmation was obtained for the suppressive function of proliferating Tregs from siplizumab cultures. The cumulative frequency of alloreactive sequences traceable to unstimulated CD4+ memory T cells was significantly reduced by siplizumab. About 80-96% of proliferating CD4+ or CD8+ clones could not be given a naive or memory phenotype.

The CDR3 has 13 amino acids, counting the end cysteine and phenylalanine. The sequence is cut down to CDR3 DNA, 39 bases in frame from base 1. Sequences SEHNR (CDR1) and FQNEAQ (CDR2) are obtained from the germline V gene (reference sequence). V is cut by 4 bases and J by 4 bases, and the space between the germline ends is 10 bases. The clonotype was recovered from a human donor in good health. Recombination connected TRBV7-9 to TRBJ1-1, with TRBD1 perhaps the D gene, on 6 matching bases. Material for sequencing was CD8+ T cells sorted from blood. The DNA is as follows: TGTGCCAGCAGCTACAGGGAGGGCACTGAAGCTTTCTTT. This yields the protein CASSYREGTEAFF.